The T cell receptor beta chain under discussion was sequenced for a study of beta chain features in type 1 diabetes. Study-level results: Healthy donors had naive, central memory and Treg TCRB repertoires that appeared less similar than those seen among patients. Patients with type 1 diabetes showed fewer VDJ junction insertions and more deletions.

The CDR3 consists of 14 residues. Germline V gene data show CDR1 as LGHNA and CDR2 as YSLEER. Trimming pared 0 bases from V and 5 bases from J, leaving 9 bases between. Isolated RNA was reverse transcribed in full, so expressed TCRB transcripts were sequenced. This table comes from immunoSEQ multiplex PCR, and its TCRdb copy is limited to in-frame clones, with some not included. The sample holds fewer than 900,000 clones, around a sixth seen once. This clone was counted a few times. Antigen: not known. This receptor was obtained from a woman aged 18-35 years in good health. V is TRBV4-3 and J is TRBJ2-3, with D perhaps matching TRBD2 (7 bases). Material: naive CD4+ T cells from blood. In DNA form, the CDR3 reads TGCGCCAGCAGCCAAGAAGGGGGGGGAGATACGCAGTATTTT. It is translated as CASSQEGGGDTQYF.